This TCR beta chain emerged from a study of post-analysis software for immune sequencing data. Study-level information: As for disease course, relapsing-remitting, secondary progressive and progressive-relapsing multiple sclerosis were all included. General study points: About five TRBV segments were more frequent in patients than controls; TRBV5-6, TRBV5-1 and TRBV20-1 belonged to this group. Multiple sclerosis patients showed significantly lower normalized Chao1 diversity than controls did.

The length of the CDR3 is 15 residues. CDR1 is SGHVS, CDR2 FQNEAQ, per germline. Unique molecular identifiers were carried by the TCR beta cDNA libraries. Input populations of roughly 1 to 11 million T cells gave rise to approximately 500,000 cDNA molecules. In TCRdb, the PCR reads were re-called with MiXCR into one record per CDR3 protein. The sample has approximately 350,000 distinct CDR3 sequences; roughly 30% are singletons. As for this clonotype: Its specificity is unknown.

J is TRBJ2-7 and V is TRBV7-8; TRBD2 matches 10 bases. The J call may not be correct, given that the DNA end is closer to TRBJ2-1. This sequence originates from a girl between 10 and 17 years old with multiple sclerosis. Sequencing input: blood. The CDR3 bases are TGTGCCAGCAGACTGAGCGGGGGGGGCTACAATGAGCAGTTCTTC. Amino acid sequence: CASRLSGGGYNEQFF.